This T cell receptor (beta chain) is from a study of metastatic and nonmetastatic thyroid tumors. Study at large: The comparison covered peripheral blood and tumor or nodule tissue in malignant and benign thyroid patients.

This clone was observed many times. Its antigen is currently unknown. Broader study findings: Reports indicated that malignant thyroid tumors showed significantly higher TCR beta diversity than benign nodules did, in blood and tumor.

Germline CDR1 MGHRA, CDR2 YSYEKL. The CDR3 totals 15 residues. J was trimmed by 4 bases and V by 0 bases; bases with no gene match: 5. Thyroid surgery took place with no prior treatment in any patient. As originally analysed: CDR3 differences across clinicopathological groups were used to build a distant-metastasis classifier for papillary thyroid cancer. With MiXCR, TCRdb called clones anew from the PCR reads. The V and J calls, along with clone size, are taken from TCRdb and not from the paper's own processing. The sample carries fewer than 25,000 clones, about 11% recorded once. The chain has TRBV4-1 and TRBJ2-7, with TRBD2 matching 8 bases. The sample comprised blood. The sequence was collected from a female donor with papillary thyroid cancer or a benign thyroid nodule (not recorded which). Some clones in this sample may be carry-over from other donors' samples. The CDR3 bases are TGCGCCAGCAGCCAAGATAGCCCGGGAGGGTACGAGCAGTACTTC. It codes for CASSQDSPGGYEQYF.